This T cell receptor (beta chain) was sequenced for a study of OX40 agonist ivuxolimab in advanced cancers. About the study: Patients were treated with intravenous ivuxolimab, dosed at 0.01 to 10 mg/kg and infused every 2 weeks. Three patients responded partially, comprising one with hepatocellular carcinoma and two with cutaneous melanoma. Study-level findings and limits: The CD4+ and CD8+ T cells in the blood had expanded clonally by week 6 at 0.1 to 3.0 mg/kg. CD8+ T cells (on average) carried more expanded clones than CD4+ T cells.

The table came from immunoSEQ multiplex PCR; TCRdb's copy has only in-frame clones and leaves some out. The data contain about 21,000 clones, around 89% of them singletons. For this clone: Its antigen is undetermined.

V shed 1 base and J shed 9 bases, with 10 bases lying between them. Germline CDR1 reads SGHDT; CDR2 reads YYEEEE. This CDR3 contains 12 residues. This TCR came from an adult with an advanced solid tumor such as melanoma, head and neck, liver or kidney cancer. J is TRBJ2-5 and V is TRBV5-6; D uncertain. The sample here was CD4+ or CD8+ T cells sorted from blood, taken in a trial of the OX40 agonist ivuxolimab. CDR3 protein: CASSLNGSPQYF. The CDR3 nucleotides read TGTGCCAGCAGCTTGAATGGGTCGCCCCAGTACTTC.